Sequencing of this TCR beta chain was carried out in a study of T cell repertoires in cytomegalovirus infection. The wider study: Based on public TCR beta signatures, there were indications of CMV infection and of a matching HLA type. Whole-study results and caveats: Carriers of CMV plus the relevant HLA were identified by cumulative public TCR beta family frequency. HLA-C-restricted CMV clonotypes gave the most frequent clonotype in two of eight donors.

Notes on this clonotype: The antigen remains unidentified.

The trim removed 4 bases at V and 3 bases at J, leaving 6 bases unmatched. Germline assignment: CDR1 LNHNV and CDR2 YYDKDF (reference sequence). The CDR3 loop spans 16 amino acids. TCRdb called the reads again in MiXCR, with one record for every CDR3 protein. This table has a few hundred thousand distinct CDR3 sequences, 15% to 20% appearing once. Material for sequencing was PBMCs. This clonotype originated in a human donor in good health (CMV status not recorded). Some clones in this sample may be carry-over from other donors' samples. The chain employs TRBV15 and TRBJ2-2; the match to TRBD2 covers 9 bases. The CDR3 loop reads CATSTLSGGYTGELFF. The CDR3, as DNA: TGTGCCACCAGCACCCTTAGCGGGGGCTACACCGGGGAGCTGTTTTTT.